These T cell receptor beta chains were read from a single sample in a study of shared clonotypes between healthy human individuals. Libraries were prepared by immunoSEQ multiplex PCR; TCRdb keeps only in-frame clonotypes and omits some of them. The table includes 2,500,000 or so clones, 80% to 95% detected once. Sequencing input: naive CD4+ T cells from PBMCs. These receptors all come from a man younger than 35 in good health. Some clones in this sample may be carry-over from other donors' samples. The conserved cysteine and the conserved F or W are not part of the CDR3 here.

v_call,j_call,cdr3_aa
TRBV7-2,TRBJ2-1,ASSTNSGTSEF
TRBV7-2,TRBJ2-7,ASSLFIAGVGPYEQY
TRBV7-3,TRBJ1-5,ASSLTKAAGQH
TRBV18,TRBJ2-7,ASSPSDYEQY
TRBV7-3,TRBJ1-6,ASSLMGPMGNSPLH
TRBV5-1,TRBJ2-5,ASSLQGGGETQY
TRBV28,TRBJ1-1,ASSYGGFPLNTEAF
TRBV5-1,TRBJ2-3,ASSLLPSGNTDTQY
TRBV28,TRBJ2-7,ASWPTVGTSRYEQY
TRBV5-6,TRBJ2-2,ASSYYKPGLGPNTGELF
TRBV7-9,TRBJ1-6,ASSLDRPNSPLH
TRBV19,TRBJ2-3,ASSTPGTVADTQY
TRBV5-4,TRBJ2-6,ASSPLPGSSGANVLT
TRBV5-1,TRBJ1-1,ASTEGSNTEAF
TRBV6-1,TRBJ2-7,ASSVRGYEQY
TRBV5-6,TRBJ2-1,ASSLDKSEQF
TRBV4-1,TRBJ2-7,ASSHTGSGVPYEQY
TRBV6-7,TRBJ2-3,ASTNIQGATDTQY
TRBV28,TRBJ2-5,ASRHSWEETQY